The 23 T cell receptor beta chains given below trace back to one sample, sequenced in a study of sequential checkpoint blockade in melanoma. Some clones are missing from TCRdb's copy, which holds only in-frame ones; the method was immunoSEQ multiplex PCR. The sample consists of around 15,000 clones, under 65% of them appearing once. The treatment denotes: randomized to nivolumab then ipilimumab (arm A) or the reverse (arm B). The input for sequencing was CD8+ T cells sorted from blood (inferred from file names), taken from a patient given nivolumab and ipilimumab in sequence. The receptors derive from a human donor with melanoma.

The rearrangement links TRBV27 to TRBJ2-6; no reliable D call. Germline V gene data show CDR1 as MNHEY and CDR2 as SMNVEV (reference sequence). The CDR3 is 16 amino acids. The V gene lost 2 bases and the J gene lost 0 bases, with 8 bases spanning the gap. The CDR3 sequence: CASSLIVSSGANVLTF. CDR3 bases: TGTGCCAGCAGTTTAATCGTGAGCTCTGGGGCCAACGTCCTGACTTTC.

This chain joins TRBV11-2 and TRBJ1-2; TRBD1 might be the D (6 bases). Trimming pared 2 bases from V and 8 bases from J, leaving 18 bases between. Germline values: CDR1 SGHAT, CDR2 FQNNGV. The CDR3 length is 15 residues. CDR3 nucleotide sequence: TGTGCCAGCAGCTTAAGGGGGGGGGACCTTTGGGGCTACACCTTC. This sequence encodes CASSLRGGDLWGYTF.

The rearrangement uses TRBV7-9 and TRBJ2-7; D remains unclear. The CDR3 is 12 amino acids. Per the germline V gene, CDR1 is SEHNR and CDR2 is FQNEAQ (reference sequence). V was trimmed by 3 bases and J by 2 bases, leaving 5 bases between them. CDR3 in DNA: TGTGCCAGCAGCTTCAACACCTACGAGCAGTACTTC. Translation: CASSFNTYEQYF.

The CDR3: CASSPTSGRALQDEQFF. The CDR3 DNA sequence: TGTGCCAGCAGCCCTACTAGCGGGAGGGCCCTACAAGATGAGCAGTTCTTC. The chain combines TRBV7-9 with TRBJ2-1; 13 bases match TRBD2. The CDR3 is 17 residues long. From germline, CDR1 is SEHNR and CDR2 FQNEAQ (reference sequence). Trimming cost V 5 bases and J 8 bases; bases outside gene matches: 12.

The V call is TRBV6-1, the J call TRBJ2-1; D is undetermined. Trimming took 8 bases from V and 0 from J, leaving 8 bases between them. This CDR3 spans 13 amino acids. The germline V gene has CDR1 MNHNS and CDR2 SASEGT. CDR3 sequence (DNA): TGTGCCAGCGCCCTGGCCTCCTACAATGAGCAGTTCTTC. Its protein is CASALASYNEQFF.

CDR3 DNA: TGCAGCGCCGTGGGGGGAGCGAACACTGAAGCTTTCTTT. Translation gives CSAVGGANTEAFF. This rearrangement joins TRBV29-1 to TRBJ1-1, with a tentative D call TRBD1 (5 bases). CDR1 is SQVTM, CDR2 ANQGSEA, per germline. This CDR3 is 13 amino acids long. V gave up 7 bases and J gave up 1 base, with 13 bases separating them.

This clone has just a few counts. This chain links TRBV9 with TRBJ2-2; the match to TRBD2 covers 9 bases. CDR1 and CDR2 from the germline V gene are SGDLS and YYNGEE. The CDR3 loop spans 16 amino acids. Trimming removed 4 bases from V and 6 bases from J; junction bases left unmatched: 10. Here the CDR3 reads CASSQARAGGAGELFF. CDR3 coding DNA: TGTGCCAGCAGCCAAGCACGAGCGGGGGGCGCCGGGGAGCTGTTTTTT.

The chain uses TRBV2 and TRBJ2-7; 8 bases map to TRBD2. The CDR3 runs to 14 residues. Germline loops: CDR1 SNHLY, CDR2 FYNNEI. V was clipped by 10 bases and J by 7 bases; unmatched bases: 15. CDR3 residues: CATNVNGGADEQYF. DNA for the CDR3: TGTGCCACCAACGTAAACGGGGGGGCGGATGAGCAGTACTTC.

Comments on this clone: This CDR3 is also generated by other DNA sequences in the sample. The V gene is TRBV10-2, the J gene TRBJ2-1; 10 bases match TRBD2. The CDR3 runs 16 residues. Germline CDR1 WSHSY, CDR2 SAAADI. The ends lost 6 bases at V and 4 bases at J; junction bases unmatched: 9. CDR3 region: CASSVLGAGGYNEQFF. The CDR3 DNA sequence: TGCGCCAGCAGCGTCTTAGGAGCGGGGGGGTACAATGAGCAGTTCTTC.

V is TRBV5-1 and J is TRBJ2-5; 8 bases fit TRBD2. Germline trimming cut 0 bases from V and 2 bases from J; bases unmatched to any gene: 6. Germline V gene sequence: CDR1 SGHRS, CDR2 YFSETQ. This CDR3 spans 16 amino acids. As DNA, the CDR3 is TGCGCCAGCAGCTTGGGAGAACTAGCGGCGCAAGAGACCCAGTACTTC. Translation: CASSLGELAAQETQYF.

This clone has only a few counts. J is TRBJ2-1 and V is TRBV9; TRBD2 matches at 9 bases. Germline CDR1 reads SGDLS; CDR2 reads YYNGEE. CDR3 length equals 15 residues. V was clipped by 4 bases and J by 7 bases; unmatched bases: 9. The CDR3 bases are TGTGCCAGCAGCCTTAGCGGGGGTCCCGCGAATGAGCAGTTCTTC. This gives the protein CASSLSGGPANEQFF. Supplemented by reference TRBV9 and TRBJ2-1, the full variable domain reads DSGVTQTPKHLITATGQRVTLRCSPRSGDLSVYWYQQSLDQGLQFLIQYYNGEERAKGNILERFSAQQFPDLHSELNLSSLELGDSALYFCASSLSGGPANEQFFGPGTRLTVL.

J is TRBJ2-2 and V is TRBV11-1, with 9 bases matching TRBD1. V lost 5 bases to trimming and J lost 6 bases; unmatched junction nucleotides: 7. CDR1 and CDR2 (germline): SGHAT, FQDESV (reference sequence). The CDR3 is 15 amino acids. Here the CDR3 DNA reads TGTGCCAGCAGCACCGGGACAGGGTCTTCCGGGGAGCTGTTTTTT. The encoded protein is CASSTGTGSSGELFF.

J is TRBJ1-1 and V is TRBV7-9; a possible D gene is TRBD1 (5 bases). The CDR3 has 14 amino acids. Germline assignment: CDR1 SEHNR and CDR2 FQNEAQ (reference sequence). Trimming left V 2 bases short and J 7 bases short, with 14 bases between. CDR3 nucleotide sequence: TGTGCCAGCAGCTTATCTGGCAGGGATGGTGAAGCTTTCTTT. It translates to CASSLSGRDGEAFF.

This rearrangement joins TRBV6-5 to TRBJ1-1, with D possibly matching TRBD1 (5 bases). This CDR3 is 12 amino acids long. Trimming stripped 4 bases from V and 7 bases from J, with 10 bases between. The V gene's germline CDR1 is MNHEY and CDR2 SVGAGI. CDR3 loop: CASSLAGGEAFF. In nucleotides, the CDR3 is TGTGCCAGCAGTTTGGCGGGGGGTGAAGCTTTCTTT.

This clone showed up just a few times. The chain links TRBV6-4 to TRBJ2-7; D may be TRBD1 (6 bases). Trimming pared 6 bases from V and 6 bases from J, leaving 12 bases between. This CDR3 has 12 amino acids. Looked up from germline, CDR1 is MRHNA and CDR2 is SNTAGT. CDR3 in amino acids: CASRPTGCEQYF. The CDR3 coding sequence is TGTGCCAGCAGACCCACAGGGTGCGAGCAGTACTTC.

This chain links TRBV28 with TRBJ1-3; D unclear. This CDR3 has 15 amino acids. V was cut by 2 bases and J by 0 bases, with 8 bases left in between. CDR1 and CDR2 (germline): MDHEN, SYDVKM. CDR3 sequence: CASSLDTSSGNTIYF. The DNA of the CDR3 is TGTGCCAGCAGTTTAGACACGAGCTCTGGAAACACCATATATTTT.

The CDR3 loop reads CASSPGTGPYEQYF. As DNA, the CDR3 is TGTGCCAGCAGTCCCGGGACAGGACCCTACGAGCAGTACTTC. V is TRBV25-1 and J is TRBJ2-5; 8 bases map to TRBD1. Near its end, the DNA agrees better with TRBJ2-7, so the J call may be wrong. Germline CDR1 reads MGHDK; CDR2 reads SYGVNS. The CDR3 runs to 14 residues.

The chain combines TRBV15 with TRBJ1-2; D remains unclear. Trimming shortened V by 0 bases and J by 4 bases, and 12 bases separated the two germline ends. The CDR3 has 15 amino acids. In germline, CDR1 is LNHNV, CDR2 YYDKDF (reference sequence). This CDR3 is CATSRDREVAYGYTF. The CDR3 DNA reads TGTGCCACCAGCAGAGATCGGGAGGTAGCCTATGGCTACACCTTC.

The chain joins TRBV7-2 to TRBJ2-7, with TRBD1 matching over 7 bases. The J segment lost 5 bases and the V segment lost 5 bases, leaving 3 bases of the junction unmatched. Germline CDR1 reads SGHTA; CDR2 reads FQGNSA. The CDR3 runs 12 residues. The CDR3 DNA is TGTGCCAGCAGCCCAACAGGGGACGAGCAGTACTTC. It specifies CASSPTGDEQYF.

Note on this clone: An end of the junction differs from the germline gene, which may be a read error. This chain connects TRBV6-5 to TRBJ2-7, with 8 bases that match TRBD1. The CDR3 is 12 residues long. CDR1 is MNHEY, CDR2 SVGAGI, per germline. The CDR3, as DNA: TGTGCCAGCAGTTACCCGACAGGGGCCCTTTCCTTC. Translated, it gives CASSYPTGALSF.

This clone was seen only a few times. The chain uses TRBV4-1 and TRBJ1-2; D uncertain. This CDR3 is 17 amino acids long. V dropped 0 bases and J dropped 1 base, with 15 bases sitting between them. Per the germline V gene, CDR1 is MGHRA and CDR2 is YSYEKL. For the CDR3, the DNA is TGCGCCAGCAGCCAAGATCGCCCAGGCTCCCTTAACTATGGCTACACCTTC. Its translation: CASSQDRPGSLNYGYTF.

The rearrangement joins TRBV2 to TRBJ2-7; 12 nucleotides align to TRBD2. V lost 7 bases to trimming and J lost 2 bases; unmatched junction nucleotides: 3. Germline V gene data show CDR1 as SNHLY and CDR2 as FYNNEI. The CDR3 is 14 residues long. CDR3 in DNA: TGTGCCAGCAAATGGACTAGCGGGACCTACGAGCAGTACTTC. Its protein is CASKWTSGTYEQYF.

J is TRBJ2-3 and V is TRBV19, with TRBD2 identical over 9 bases. The CDR3 runs 19 residues. From germline, CDR1 is LNHDA and CDR2 SQIVND (reference sequence). The junction had 16 bases not matched to a gene; V was cut back by 4 bases and J by 2 bases. The CDR3 sequence is CASSTILPTSGLSTDTQYF. The CDR3 DNA sequence: TGTGCCAGTAGTACCATCTTACCGACTAGCGGATTATCCACAGATACGCAGTATTTT. The whole variable domain, remainder taken from reference TRBV19 and TRBJ2-3, is DGGITQSPKYLFRKEGQNVTLSCEQNLNHDAMYWYRQDPGQGLRLIYYSQIVNDFQKGDIAEGYSVSREKKESFPLTVTSAQKNPTAFYLCASSTILPTSGLSTDTQYFGPGTRLTVL.